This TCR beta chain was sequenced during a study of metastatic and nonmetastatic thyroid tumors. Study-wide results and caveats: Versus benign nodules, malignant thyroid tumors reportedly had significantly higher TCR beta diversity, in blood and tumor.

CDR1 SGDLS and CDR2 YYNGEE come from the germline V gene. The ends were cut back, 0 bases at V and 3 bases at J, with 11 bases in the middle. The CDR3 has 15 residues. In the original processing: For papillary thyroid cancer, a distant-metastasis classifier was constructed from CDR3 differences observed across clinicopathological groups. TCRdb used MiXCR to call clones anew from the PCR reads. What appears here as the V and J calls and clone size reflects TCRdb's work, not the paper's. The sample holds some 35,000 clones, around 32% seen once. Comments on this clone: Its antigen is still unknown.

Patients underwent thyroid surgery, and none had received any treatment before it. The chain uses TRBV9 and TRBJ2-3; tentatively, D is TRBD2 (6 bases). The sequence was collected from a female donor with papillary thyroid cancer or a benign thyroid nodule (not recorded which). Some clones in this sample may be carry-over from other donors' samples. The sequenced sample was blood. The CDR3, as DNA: TGTGCCAGCAGCGTAGCGGGAGTAGGGACAGATACGCAGTATTTT. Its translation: CASSVAGVGTDTQYF.